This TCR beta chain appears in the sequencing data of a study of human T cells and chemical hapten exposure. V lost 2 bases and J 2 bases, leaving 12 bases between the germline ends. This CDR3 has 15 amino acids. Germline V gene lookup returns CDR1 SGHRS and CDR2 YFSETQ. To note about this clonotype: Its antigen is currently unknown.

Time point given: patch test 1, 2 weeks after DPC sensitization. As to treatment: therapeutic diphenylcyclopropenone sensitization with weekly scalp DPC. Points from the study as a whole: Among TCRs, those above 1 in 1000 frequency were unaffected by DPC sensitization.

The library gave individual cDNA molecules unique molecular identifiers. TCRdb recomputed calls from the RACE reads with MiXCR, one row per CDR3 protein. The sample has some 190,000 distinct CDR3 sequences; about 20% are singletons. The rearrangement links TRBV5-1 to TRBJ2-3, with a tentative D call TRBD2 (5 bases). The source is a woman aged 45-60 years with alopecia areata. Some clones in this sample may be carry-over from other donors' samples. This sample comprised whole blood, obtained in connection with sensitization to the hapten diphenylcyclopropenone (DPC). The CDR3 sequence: CASSFSRGITDTQYF. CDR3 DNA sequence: TGCGCCAGCAGCTTCAGTCGGGGAATCACAGATACGCAGTATTTT.